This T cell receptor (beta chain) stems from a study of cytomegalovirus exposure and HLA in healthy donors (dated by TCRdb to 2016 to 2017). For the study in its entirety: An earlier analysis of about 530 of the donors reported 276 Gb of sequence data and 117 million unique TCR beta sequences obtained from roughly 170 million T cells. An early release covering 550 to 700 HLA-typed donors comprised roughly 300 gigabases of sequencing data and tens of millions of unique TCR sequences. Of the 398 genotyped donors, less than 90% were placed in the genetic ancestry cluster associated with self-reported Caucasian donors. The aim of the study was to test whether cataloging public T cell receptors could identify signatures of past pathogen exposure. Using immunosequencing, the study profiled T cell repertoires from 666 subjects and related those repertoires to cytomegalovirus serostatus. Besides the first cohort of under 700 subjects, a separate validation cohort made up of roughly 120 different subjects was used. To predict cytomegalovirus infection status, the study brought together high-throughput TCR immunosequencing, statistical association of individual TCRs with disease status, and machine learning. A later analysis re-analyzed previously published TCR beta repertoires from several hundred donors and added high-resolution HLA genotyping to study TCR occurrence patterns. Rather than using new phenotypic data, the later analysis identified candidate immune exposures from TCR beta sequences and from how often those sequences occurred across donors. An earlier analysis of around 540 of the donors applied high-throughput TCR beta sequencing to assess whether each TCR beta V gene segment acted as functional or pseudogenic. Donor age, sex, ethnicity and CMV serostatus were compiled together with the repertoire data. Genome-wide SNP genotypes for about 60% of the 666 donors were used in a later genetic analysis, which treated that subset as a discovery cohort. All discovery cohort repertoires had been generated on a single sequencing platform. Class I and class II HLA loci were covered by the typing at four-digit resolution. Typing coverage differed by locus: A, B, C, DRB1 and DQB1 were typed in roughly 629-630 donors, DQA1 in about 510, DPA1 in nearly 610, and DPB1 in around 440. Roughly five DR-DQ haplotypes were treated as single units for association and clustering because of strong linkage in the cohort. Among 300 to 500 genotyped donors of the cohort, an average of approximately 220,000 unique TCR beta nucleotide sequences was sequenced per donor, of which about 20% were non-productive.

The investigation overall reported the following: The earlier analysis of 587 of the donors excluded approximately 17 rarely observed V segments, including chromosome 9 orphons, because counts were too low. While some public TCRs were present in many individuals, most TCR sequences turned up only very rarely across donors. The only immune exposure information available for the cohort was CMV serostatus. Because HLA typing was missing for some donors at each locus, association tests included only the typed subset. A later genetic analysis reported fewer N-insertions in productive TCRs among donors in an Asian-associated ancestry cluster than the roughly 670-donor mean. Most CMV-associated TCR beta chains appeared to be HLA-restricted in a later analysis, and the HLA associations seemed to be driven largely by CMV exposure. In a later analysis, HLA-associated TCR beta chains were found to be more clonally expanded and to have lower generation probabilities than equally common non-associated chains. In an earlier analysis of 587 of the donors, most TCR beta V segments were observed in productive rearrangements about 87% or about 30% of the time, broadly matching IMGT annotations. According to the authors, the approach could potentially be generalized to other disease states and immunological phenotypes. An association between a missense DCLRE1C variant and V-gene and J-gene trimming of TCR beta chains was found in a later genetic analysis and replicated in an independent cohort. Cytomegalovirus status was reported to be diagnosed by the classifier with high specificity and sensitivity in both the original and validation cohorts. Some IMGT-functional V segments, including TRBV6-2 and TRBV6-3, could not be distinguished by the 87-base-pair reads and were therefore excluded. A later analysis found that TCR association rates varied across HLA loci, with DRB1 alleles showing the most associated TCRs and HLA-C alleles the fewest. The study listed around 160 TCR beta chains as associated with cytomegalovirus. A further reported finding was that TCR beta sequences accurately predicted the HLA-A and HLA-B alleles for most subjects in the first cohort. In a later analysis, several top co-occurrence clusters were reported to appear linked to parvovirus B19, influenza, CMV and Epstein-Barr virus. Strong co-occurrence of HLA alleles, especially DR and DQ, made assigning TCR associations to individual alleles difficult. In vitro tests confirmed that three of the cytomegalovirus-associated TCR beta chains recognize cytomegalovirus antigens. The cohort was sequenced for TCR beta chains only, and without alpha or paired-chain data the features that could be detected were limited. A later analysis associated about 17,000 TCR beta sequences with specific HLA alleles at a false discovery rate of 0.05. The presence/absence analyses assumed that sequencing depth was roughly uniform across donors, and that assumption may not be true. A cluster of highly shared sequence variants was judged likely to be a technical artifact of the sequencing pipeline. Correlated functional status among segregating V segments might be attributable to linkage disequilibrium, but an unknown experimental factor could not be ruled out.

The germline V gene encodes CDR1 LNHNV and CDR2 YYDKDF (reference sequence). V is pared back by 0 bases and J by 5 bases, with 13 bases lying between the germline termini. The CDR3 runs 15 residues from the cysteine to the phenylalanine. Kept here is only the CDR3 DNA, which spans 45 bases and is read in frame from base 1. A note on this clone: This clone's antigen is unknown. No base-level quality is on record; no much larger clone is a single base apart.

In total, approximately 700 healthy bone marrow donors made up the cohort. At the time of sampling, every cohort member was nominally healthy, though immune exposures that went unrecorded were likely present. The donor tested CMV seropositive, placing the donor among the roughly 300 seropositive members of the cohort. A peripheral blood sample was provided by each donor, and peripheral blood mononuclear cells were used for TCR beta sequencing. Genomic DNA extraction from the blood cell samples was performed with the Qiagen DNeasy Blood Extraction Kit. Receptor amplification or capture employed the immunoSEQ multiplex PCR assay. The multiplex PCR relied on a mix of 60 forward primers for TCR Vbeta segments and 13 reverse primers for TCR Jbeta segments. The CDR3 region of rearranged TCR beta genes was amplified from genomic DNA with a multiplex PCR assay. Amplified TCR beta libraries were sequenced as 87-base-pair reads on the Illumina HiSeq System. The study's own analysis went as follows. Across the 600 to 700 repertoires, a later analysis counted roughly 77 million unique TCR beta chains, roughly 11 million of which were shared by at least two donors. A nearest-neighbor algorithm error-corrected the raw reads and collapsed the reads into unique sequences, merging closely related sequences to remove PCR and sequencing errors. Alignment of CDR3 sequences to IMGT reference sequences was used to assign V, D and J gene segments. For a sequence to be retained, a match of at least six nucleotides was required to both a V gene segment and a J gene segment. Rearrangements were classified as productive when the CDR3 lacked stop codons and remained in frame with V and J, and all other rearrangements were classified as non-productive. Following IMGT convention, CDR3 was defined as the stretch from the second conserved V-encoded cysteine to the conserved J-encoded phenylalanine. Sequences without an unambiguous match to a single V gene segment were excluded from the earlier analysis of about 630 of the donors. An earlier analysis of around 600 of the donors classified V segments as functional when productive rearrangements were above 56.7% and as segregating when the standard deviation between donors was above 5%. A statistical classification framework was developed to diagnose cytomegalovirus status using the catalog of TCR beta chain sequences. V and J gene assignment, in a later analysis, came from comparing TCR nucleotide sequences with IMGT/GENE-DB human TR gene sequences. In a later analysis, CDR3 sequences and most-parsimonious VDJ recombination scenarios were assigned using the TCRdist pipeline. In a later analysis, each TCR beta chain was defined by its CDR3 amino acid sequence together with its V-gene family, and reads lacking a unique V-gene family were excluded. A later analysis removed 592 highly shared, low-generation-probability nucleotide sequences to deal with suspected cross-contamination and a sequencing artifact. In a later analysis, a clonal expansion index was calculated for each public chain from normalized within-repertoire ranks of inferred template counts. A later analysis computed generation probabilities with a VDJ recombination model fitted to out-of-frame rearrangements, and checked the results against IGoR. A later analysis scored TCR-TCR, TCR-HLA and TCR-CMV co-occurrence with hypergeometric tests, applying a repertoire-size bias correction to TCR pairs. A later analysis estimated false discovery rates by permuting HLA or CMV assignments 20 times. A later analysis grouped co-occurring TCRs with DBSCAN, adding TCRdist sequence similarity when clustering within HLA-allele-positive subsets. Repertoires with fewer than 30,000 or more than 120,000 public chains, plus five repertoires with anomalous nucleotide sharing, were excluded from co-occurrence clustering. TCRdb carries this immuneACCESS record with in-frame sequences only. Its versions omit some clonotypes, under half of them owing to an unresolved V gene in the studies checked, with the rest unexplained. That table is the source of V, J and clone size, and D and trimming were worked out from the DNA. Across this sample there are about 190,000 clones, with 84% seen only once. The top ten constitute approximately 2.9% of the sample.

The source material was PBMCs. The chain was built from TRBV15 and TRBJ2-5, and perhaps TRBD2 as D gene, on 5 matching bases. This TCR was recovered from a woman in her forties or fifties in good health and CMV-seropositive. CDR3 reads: CATSRDVASGETQYF. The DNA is TGTGCCACCAGCAGAGATGTGGCGTCGGGGGAGACCCAGTACTTC.